The 16 T cell receptor beta chains presented below share a single source sample, sequenced in a study of T-cell memory formation after mild COVID-19. TCRdb independently ran MiXCR on the 5' RACE reads; one entry per CDR3 protein. The sample shows roughly 110,000 distinct CDR3 sequences, approximately 15% of them seen only once. Material: PBMCs or a T cell subset sorted from them (not recorded which). These receptors originate from an adult woman who had mild COVID-19 (a few samples of this study predate the infection). Cell type and time point are not known.

This CDR3 reads CATSRDRTGYGYTF. The CDR3 region has the DNA TGTGCCACCAGCAGAGATCGGACAGGCTATGGCTACACCTTC. The genes are TRBV15 and TRBJ1-2; the match to TRBD1 covers 7 bases. The trim removed 0 bases at V and 4 bases at J, leaving 2 bases unmatched. CDR1 LNHNV and CDR2 YYDKDF come from the germline V gene (reference sequence). This CDR3 has 14 residues.

This clonotype was seen a few times. This chain uses TRBV27 with TRBJ2-3, with TRBD2 as a possible D gene (5 bases). Germline V gene lookup returns CDR1 MNHEY and CDR2 SMNVEV (reference sequence). The V and J ends lost 5 bases and 0 bases respectively, with 9 bases between them. This CDR3 has 14 amino acids. For the CDR3, the DNA is TGTGCCAGCAGTCCAGCGGACAGCACAGATACGCAGTATTTT. Translated: CASSPADSTDTQYF.

This clonotype was seen ten or more times. This chain connects TRBV6-1 to TRBJ2-3, with 9 bases matching TRBD2. Germline V gene data show CDR1 as MNHNS and CDR2 as SASEGT. V gave up 6 bases and J gave up 4 bases; unmatched junction bases: 8. The CDR3 is 15 amino acids. This chain's CDR3 is CASRALSGGSDTQYF. As DNA, the CDR3 is TGTGCCAGCAGAGCTCTTAGCGGGGGCTCAGATACGCAGTATTTT.

Of note for this clonotype: A much larger clone differs from this one at a single base, so this may be a read error. J is TRBJ2-7 and V is TRBV12-3 or TRBV12-4; D gene uncertain. This CDR3 contains 12 residues. Deletions cut 8 bases from V and 2 bases from J, with 10 bases between. CDR3 in DNA: TGTGCCAGCGCCGTCCCTCCCTACGAGCAGTACTTC. Protein: CASAVPPYEQYF.

This clonotype was counted between two and nine times. This chain joins TRBV7-9 and TRBJ1-2; D remains unclear. The CDR3 spans 13 residues. The V end was cut by 1 base, the J end by 8 bases, with 11 bases between. Germline V gene data show CDR1 as SEHNR and CDR2 as FQNEAQ (reference sequence). CDR3 protein: CASSLGTAEGYTF. CDR3 DNA sequence: TGTGCCAGCAGCTTAGGAACAGCGGAAGGCTACACCTTC. Based on the CDR3 plus reference TRBV7-9 and TRBJ1-2, the full variable domain is DTGVSQNPRHKITKRGQNVTFRCDPISEHNRLYWYRQTLGQGPEFLTYFQNEAQLEKSRLLSDRFSAERPKGSFSTLEIQRTEQGDSAMYLCASSLGTAEGYTFGSGTRLTVV.

This rearrangement joins TRBV7-7 to TRBJ2-3, with 10 bases that match TRBD2. Germline V gene lookup returns CDR1 SSHAT and CDR2 FNYEAQ (reference sequence). The CDR3 has 18 amino acids. V lost 1 base, J lost 0 bases, and 7 bases stayed unmatched. The CDR3 DNA reads as TGTGCCAGCAGCTTAGGACTAGCGGGTCCCAGTAGCACAGATACGCAGTATTTT. This codes for CASSLGLAGPSSTDTQYF.

This clonotype came up a few times. The chain couples TRBV6-5 to TRBJ2-1; TRBD2 might be the D (8 bases). Deletions cut 3 bases from V and 7 bases from J, with 19 bases between. CDR1 and CDR2 (germline): MNHEY, SVGAGI. The CDR3 is 16 amino acids. CDR3 residues: CASSYTTGSGGNEQFF. The CDR3 region has the DNA TGTGCCAGCAGTTATACGACAGGGTCGGGGGGGAATGAGCAGTTCTTC.

The chain carries TRBV10-3 and TRBJ2-7; 12 bases match TRBD2. Looked up from germline, CDR1 is ENHRY and CDR2 is SYGVKD. This CDR3 has 19 amino acids. V shed 4 bases, J shed 0 bases, and the junction held 13 bases outside the gene matches. The CDR3 reads CAISGAFGTSGPSSYEQYF. The CDR3, as DNA: TGTGCCATCAGTGGGGCGTTTGGGACTAGCGGGCCAAGCTCCTACGAGCAGTACTTC.

The chain couples TRBV6-5 to TRBJ1-4, with 7 bases lining up with TRBD1. Germline CDR1 reads MNHEY; CDR2 reads SVGAGI. V dropped 0 bases and J dropped 7; count of bases not matched to a gene: 5. This CDR3 comprises 15 residues. CDR3 DNA sequence: TGTGCCAGCAGTTACTCGAGAGCAGGGGGTGAAAAACTGTTTTTT. Protein: CASSYSRAGGEKLFF.

This clonotype was seen only a few times. The rearrangement joins TRBV2 to TRBJ2-7, with 10 bases identical to TRBD2. In germline, CDR1 is SNHLY, CDR2 FYNNEI. The length of the CDR3 is 15 residues. Trimming removed 5 bases from V and 7 bases from J; junction bases left unmatched: 11. This CDR3 is CASSSPSGSALEQYF. In DNA form, the CDR3 reads TGTGCCAGCAGTAGTCCTAGCGGGAGCGCCCTGGAGCAGTACTTC. The full variable domain, in which reference TRBV2 and TRBJ2-7 provide the parts outside the CDR3, is EPEVTQTPSHQVTQMGQEVILRCVPISNHLYFYWYRQILGQKVEFLVSFYNNEISEKSEIFDDQFSVERPDGSNFTLKIRSTKLEDSAMYFCASSSPSGSALEQYFGPGTRLTVT.

This rearrangement joins TRBV4-1 to TRBJ2-3, with 11 bases lining up with TRBD2. CDR1 and CDR2 (germline): MGHRA, YSYEKL. The CDR3 consists of 17 residues. The V gene end was trimmed by 4 bases and the J gene end by 6 bases; junction bases not matched to a gene: 12. Here the CDR3 reads CASSLLGTSGLEDTQYF. CDR3 bases: TGCGCCAGCAGCCTCCTCGGGACTAGCGGCCTCGAGGATACGCAGTATTTT.

V and J are TRBV4-3 and TRBJ2-7; D is uncertain. The V end was cut by 1 base, the J end by 0 bases, with 10 bases between. Germline CDR1 reads LGHNA; CDR2 reads YSLEER. The CDR3 covers 15 residues. The CDR3 DNA reads TGCGCCAGCAGCCAAGGGACGTCTAGCTCCTACGAGCAGTACTTC. Protein product: CASSQGTSSSYEQYF.

This chain uses TRBV6-5 with TRBJ2-3; 12 bases align to TRBD1. In germline, CDR1 is MNHEY, CDR2 SVGAGI. With 6 bases clipped from V and 4 bases from J, the junction kept 8 bases outside the gene matches. CDR3 length: 16 amino acids. As DNA, the CDR3 is TGTGCCAGCAGATCCCGGGACAGGGGGCCAGCAGATACGCAGTATTTT. As protein: CASRSRDRGPADTQYF.

The V and J genes are TRBV13 and TRBJ2-7, with 10 bases lining up with TRBD2. Germline values: CDR1 PRHDT, CDR2 FYEKMQ (reference sequence). V shed 3 bases and J 0 bases; nucleotides not matched to a gene: 2. This CDR3 spans 15 amino acids. CDR3 nucleotides: TGTGCCAGCAGCTTCCGACTAGCGGGCTCCTACGAGCAGTACTTC. Translated: CASSFRLAGSYEQYF.

The V gene is TRBV27, the J gene TRBJ1-2; tentative D call: TRBD1 (6 bases). The V gene lost 3 bases and the J gene lost 2 bases, with 10 bases spanning the gap. The CDR3 length is 14 residues. The germline CDR1 and CDR2 sequences are MNHEY and SMNVEV (reference sequence). The CDR3 reads CASSFGGENYGYTF. CDR3 sequence (DNA): TGTGCCAGCAGTTTCGGGGGCGAAAACTATGGCTACACCTTC.

The chain carries TRBV11-2 and TRBJ1-1; D is uncertain. Germline CDR1 SGHAT, CDR2 FQNNGV. The CDR3 consists of 13 residues. The V gene lost 5 bases and the J gene lost 2 bases, with 9 bases spanning the gap. This CDR3 is CASSRSFNTEAFF. CDR3 in DNA: TGTGCCAGCAGCCGATCGTTCAACACTGAAGCTTTCTTT.